This is a list of T cell receptor beta chains from one sample in a study of blood T cell repertoires in COVID-19. The repertoire was sequenced with immunoSEQ multiplex PCR; TCRdb's copy has only in-frame clones and lacks some. The data contain 40,000 to 60,000 clones, around 83% of them singletons. Sequencing was done on a sample of peripheral blood. Receptors were obtained from a man between 50 and 59 years old with acute or convalescent COVID-19. CDR3s include the opening cysteine and the closing phenylalanine or tryptophan. D genes are given only for firm matches. Rows give clone size only sometimes, using once, few, many, or a class for an expanded clone.

j_call clone_size v_call d_call cdr3_aa cdr3_nt
TRBJ2-5 NA TRBV12-3/TRBV12-4 NA CASSLKLQETQYF TGTGCCAGCAGTCTGAAACTACAAGAGACCCAGTACTTC
TRBJ2-5 NA TRBV20-1 TRBD1 CSASSGTGGKETQYF TGCAGTGCTAGTTCTGGGACAGGGGGCAAGGAGACCCAGTACTTC
TRBJ2-7 NA TRBV14 NA CASSQGYSGQSYEQYF TGTGCCAGCAGCCAAGGGTACTCGGGACAATCCTACGAGCAGTACTTC
TRBJ2-7 NA TRBV5-1 NA CASSFGGSTYEQYF TGCGCCAGCAGCTTTGGGGGCAGTACCTACGAGCAGTACTTC
TRBJ1-2 once TRBV4-1 TRBD1 CASSQEEGAHGYTF TGCGCCAGCAGCCAGGAGGAGGGGGCACATGGCTACACCTTC
TRBJ2-7 NA TRBV7-2 TRBD1 CASSLGGTASSYEQYF TGTGCCAGCAGCTTAGGGGGGACAGCGAGCTCCTACGAGCAGTACTTC
TRBJ2-1 NA TRBV19 NA CASSMTGRNEQFF TGTGCCAGTAGTATGACGGGTAGGAATGAGCAGTTCTTC
TRBJ2-7 NA TRBV11-2 TRBD2 CASSGLAQKNEQYF TGTGCCAGCAGCGGACTAGCCCAGAAGAACGAGCAGTACTTC
TRBJ1-2 NA TRBV27 TRBD1 CASSLKTGYGYTF TGTGCCAGCAGTCTAAAGACAGGGTACGGCTACACCTTC
TRBJ2-1 NA TRBV10-3 TRBD2 CAISGGGFEQFF TGTGCCATCAGCGGGGGGGGCTTTGAGCAGTTCTTC
TRBJ1-1 few TRBV13 NA CASSAKRGTEAFF TGTGCCAGCAGCGCCAAGCGAGGTACTGAAGCTTTCTTT
TRBJ1-3 NA TRBV6-2/TRBV6-3 NA CASSYFDSSSGNTIYF TGTGCCAGCAGTTACTTCGACAGCTCCTCTGGAAACACCATATATTTT
TRBJ2-7 few TRBV6-1 TRBD2 CASSETSGRTYEQYF TGTGCCAGCAGTGAAACTAGCGGGAGAACCTACGAGCAGTACTTC
TRBJ2-1 few TRBV7-2 NA CASSLVSGPAWPGGNEQFF TGTGCCAGCAGCTTAGTAAGTGGCCCCGCGTGGCCAGGAGGAAATGAGCAGTTCTTC
TRBJ1-2 NA TRBV5-1 NA CASSQEGSLYGYTF TGCGCCAGCAGCCAAGAAGGGAGTCTCTATGGCTACACCTTC
TRBJ2-2 NA TRBV28 TRBD1 CASRSHSGTGGTGELFF TGTGCCAGCAGATCCCACTCCGGGACAGGGGGCACCGGGGAGCTGTTTTTT
TRBJ2-7 NA TRBV18 NA CASSPPTGYEQYF TGTGCCAGCTCACCACCGACAGGATACGAGCAGTACTTC
TRBJ2-5 NA TRBV10-1 NA CASSRYRESETQYF TGCGCCAGCAGTCGATACCGGGAGTCGGAGACCCAGTACTTC
TRBJ2-1 NA TRBV19 NA CASSILGGNEQFF TGTGCCAGTAGTATCCTAGGAGGGAATGAGCAGTTCTTC
TRBJ1-5 once TRBV2 NA CASKWLEDQPQHF TGTGCCAGCAAGTGGCTAGAAGATCAGCCCCAGCATTTT
TRBJ2-7 NA TRBV29-1 NA CSVGAEDYEQYF TGCAGCGTTGGGGCGGAGGACTACGAGCAGTACTTC
TRBJ1-2 once TRBV19 TRBD1 CASSSPGQGGYGYTF TGTGCCAGTAGTTCTCCCGGACAGGGGGGATATGGCTACACCTTC
TRBJ2-3 once TRBV13 TRBD1 CASSAGQASTDTQYF TGTGCCAGCAGCGCGGGACAGGCCAGCACAGATACGCAGTATTTT